What follows describes a single T cell receptor beta chain. This sample was taken from a study of blood T cell repertoires in COVID-19. V lost 3 bases and J lost 8, with 13 bases in between. The CDR3 is 13 residues long. CDR1 and CDR2 from the germline V gene are LGHNA and YNFKEQ. Per the original data handling: Cell counts per sample came from amplifying reference gene primers. Clones were read by immunoSEQ multiplex PCR, and TCRdb kept only the in-frame ones, dropping some. D and trimming come from the DNA, and the V and J calls and clone size come from that table. Of about 220,000 clones detected, 80% to 85% appear once; the ten largest clones hold around 5%.

Input material: peripheral blood. The receptor's source is a human donor in a cohort sampled during active COVID-19. The chain combines TRBV4-2 with TRBJ1-1; D unresolved. CDR3 protein: CASSHVNTGEAFF. CDR3 nucleotide sequence: TGTGCCAGCAGCCACGTTAACACGGGGGAAGCTTTCTTT.